This entry lists 14 T cell receptor beta chains sequenced from one sample in a study of tumor-infiltrating lymphocytes in primary liver carcinoma. The researchers produced TCR beta cDNA from around 500 ng total RNA with a constant-region primer. A slightly modified ARM-PCR protocol with three nested multiplex PCR rounds produced these TCR beta libraries. TRBV1-TRBV30 forward primers paired with a C-beta reverse primer were used in the first two PCR rounds, which ran approximately 10 cycles each. TCRdb passed the multiplex PCR reads through MiXCR, listing each CDR3 protein once. The sample lists 300,000 to 400,000 distinct CDR3 sequences, 65% occurring once. It was unsorted whole blood that yielded blood RNA, and germline DNA was also extracted. Sequenced: peripheral blood. The source is a man aged 40-50 years with primary liver carcinoma and hepatitis B virus infection.

About this clonotype: A much larger clone is a single base away; this may be a read error. The chain uses TRBV6-5 and TRBJ1-1, with 8 positions matching TRBD1. The CDR3 consists of 12 residues. In germline, CDR1 is MNHEY, CDR2 SVGAGI. CDR3 sequence: CASRGQGTEASF. The CDR3 DNA sequence: TGTGCCAGCAGAGGACAGGGAACTGAAGCTTCCTTT.

Of note for this clonotype: The junction shows a germline mismatch at one end, possibly a read error. The V call is TRBV11-2, the J call TRBJ2-7; D gene ambiguous. Per the germline V gene, CDR1 is SGHAT and CDR2 is FQNNGV. This CDR3 region has 14 residues. CDR3 in amino acids: CAGSFERRSYEQYF. The CDR3 DNA reads as TGTGCCGGCAGCTTCGAACGCCGCTCCTACGAGCAGTATTTC. Variable domain in full (rest from reference TRBV11-2 and TRBJ2-7): EAGVAQSPRYKIIEKRQSVAFWCNPISGHATLYWYQQILGQGPKLLIQFQNNGVVDDSQLPKDRFSAERLKGVDSTLKIQPAKLEDSAVYLCAGSFERRSYEQYFGPGTRLTVT.

Many counts were recorded for this clonotype. The chain has TRBV4-3 and TRBJ1-2; D gene unclear. V lost 4 bases to trimming and J lost 2 bases, with 17 bases between them. Germline V gene sequence: CDR1 LGHNA, CDR2 YSLEER. CDR3 length: 16 amino acids. CDR3 in amino acids: CASSPTLNHGNYGYTF. In nucleotides, the CDR3 is TGCGCCAGCAGCCCGACCCTAAATCACGGGAACTATGGCTACACCTTC.

On this clonotype: A much larger clone differs by one base, so this may be a read error. The chain links TRBV6-5 to TRBJ1-6; D is unclear. Trimming removed 10 bases at V and 13 bases at J, with 20 bases between. This CDR3 has 13 amino acids. Germline V gene data show CDR1 as MNHEY and CDR2 as SVGAGI. Written as DNA, the CDR3 is TGTGCCAACAGCCGCGACCGAGAGCGGCCCCTCCACTTT. Its protein product is CANSRDRERPLHF.

V gene TRBV9 combines with J gene TRBJ1-5; perhaps TRBD1 as D (5 bases). This CDR3 has 12 residues. The V gene's germline CDR1 is SGDLS and CDR2 YYNGEE. V lost 1 base and J 6 bases, leaving 5 bases between the germline ends. CDR3 DNA: TGTGCCAGCAGCGTAAGGGGTCAGCCCCAGCATTTT. This translates into CASSVRGQPQHF.

About this clonotype: This may be a read error: a much more frequent sequence differs by one nucleotide. The chain uses TRBV12-3 or TRBV12-4 and TRBJ2-1, with 9 bases that match TRBD2. The junction had 4 bases not matched to a gene; V was cut back by 2 bases and J by 5 bases. This CDR3 is 15 amino acids long. The CDR3 protein is CASSLMREGDNEQFF. CDR3 DNA sequence: TGTGCCAGCAGTTTAATGCGGGAGGGAGACAATGAGCAGTTCTTC.

To note about this clonotype: A much larger clone differs by one base, so this may be a read error. The rearrangement joins TRBV29-1 to TRBJ2-1; D is possibly TRBD1 or TRBD2 (6 bases each). Germline loops: CDR1 SQVTM, CDR2 ANQGSEA. This CDR3 is built from 15 residues. V gave up 6 bases and J gave up 7 bases, with 22 bases separating them. The CDR3 DNA reads TGCAGCGTCCGTAAGGGGGGAATCCTTGGGAATGAGCAGTTCTTC. This codes for CSVRKGGILGNEQFF.

This clonotype was detected a few times. The rearrangement links TRBV28 to TRBJ2-5; 9 positions agree with TRBD2. Germline values: CDR1 MDHEN, CDR2 SYDVKM. Germline trimming cut 6 bases from V and 5 bases from J; bases unmatched to any gene: 7. CDR3 length: 14 residues. CDR3 sequence reads: CASSRLAGWETQYF. CDR3 DNA sequence: TGTGCCAGCAGCAGGCTAGCGGGATGGGAGACCCAGTACTTC.

About this clonotype itself: A much larger clone is a single base away; this may be a read error. Given the absence of the conserved phenylalanine or tryptophan at the CDR3 end, a read error is likely. The chain uses TRBV6-2 or TRBV6-3 and TRBJ1-4; TRBD1 aligns across 7 bases. The V and J ends lost 4 bases and 6 bases, in that order; junction bases with no gene match: 11. This CDR3 is built from 16 residues. Germline CDR1 MNHEY, CDR2 SVGEGT. The CDR3 loop reads CASSSRTGTGYEKLFS. The CDR3 nucleotides read TGTGCCAGCAGTTCCCGGACAGGCACGGGCTATGAAAAACTGTTTTCT.

The V call is TRBV11-2, the J call TRBJ1-2; D uncertain. V shed 5 bases and J shed 4 bases, with 17 bases lying between them. Germline CDR1 is SGHAT and CDR2 is FQNNGV. The CDR3 contains 15 residues. In DNA form, the CDR3 reads TGTGCCAGCAGCCTAATACAGCAGTTCGGCTATGGCTACACCTTC. Protein: CASSLIQQFGYGYTF.

The V gene is TRBV4-3, the J gene TRBJ2-3, with D possibly being TRBD1 or TRBD2 (6 bases each). Germline assignment: CDR1 LGHNA and CDR2 YSLEER. The CDR3 runs to 17 residues. The ends were cut back, 5 bases at V and 1 base at J, with 19 bases in the middle. The CDR3 is CASSERPGRGGTDTQYF. In nucleotides, the CDR3 is TGCGCCAGCAGCGAAAGACCGGGAAGGGGGGGCACAGATACGCAGTATTTT.

This clonotype showed up many times. The V call is TRBV6-1, the J call TRBJ2-5; no firm D call. The CDR3 is 11 amino acids. Trimming left V 6 bases short and J 5 bases short, with 7 bases between. Germline V gene lookup returns CDR1 MNHNS and CDR2 SASEGT. The CDR3 DNA is TGTGCCAGCAGCCCCCTGGAGACCCAGTACTTC. It yields the protein CASSPLETQYF.

Note on this clonotype: Given a much more abundant clone one base away, this may be a read error. This sequence joins TRBV6-1 and TRBJ2-1, with 7 bases fitting TRBD2. Germline V gene data show CDR1 as MNHNS and CDR2 as SASEGT. V lost 8 bases, J lost 1 base, and 17 bases stayed unmatched. The CDR3 spans 18 residues. The CDR3: CASQLLSGGEGSYNEQFF. The CDR3 DNA follows: TGTGCCAGCCAACTCTTGTCGGGAGGTGAAGGATCCTACAATGAGCAGTTCTTC.

As concerns this clonotype: A read error may be the cause here, since a much bigger clone is one base away. The V gene is TRBV12-3 or TRBV12-4, the J gene TRBJ2-1; TRBD1 agrees at 8 bases. The V segment lost 8 bases and the J segment 10 bases; nucleotides outside the gene matches: 13. The CDR3 is 14 amino acids. The DNA for the CDR3 is TGTGCCAGCCCGTGGACAGGGCCCCGCAAAGAGCAGTTCTTC. Translating gives CASPWTGPRKEQFF.